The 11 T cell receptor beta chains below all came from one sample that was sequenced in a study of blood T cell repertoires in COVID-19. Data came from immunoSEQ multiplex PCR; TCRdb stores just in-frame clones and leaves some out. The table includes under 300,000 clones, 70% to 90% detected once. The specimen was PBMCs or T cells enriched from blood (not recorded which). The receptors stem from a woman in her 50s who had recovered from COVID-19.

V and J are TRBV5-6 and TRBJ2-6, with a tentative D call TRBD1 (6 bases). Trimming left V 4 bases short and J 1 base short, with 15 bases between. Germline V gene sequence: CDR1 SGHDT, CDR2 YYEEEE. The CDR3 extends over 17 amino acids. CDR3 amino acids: CASSQGHLSSGANVLTF. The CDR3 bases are TGTGCCAGCAGCCAGGGACACCTCTCGTCTGGGGCCAACGTCCTGACTTTC.

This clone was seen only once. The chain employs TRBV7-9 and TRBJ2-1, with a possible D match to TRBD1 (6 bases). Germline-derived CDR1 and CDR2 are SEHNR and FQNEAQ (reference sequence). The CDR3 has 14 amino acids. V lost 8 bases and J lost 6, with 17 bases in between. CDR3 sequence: CASGRTDTPNEQFF. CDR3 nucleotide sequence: TGTGCCAGCGGCCGGACAGATACACCCAATGAGCAGTTCTTC.

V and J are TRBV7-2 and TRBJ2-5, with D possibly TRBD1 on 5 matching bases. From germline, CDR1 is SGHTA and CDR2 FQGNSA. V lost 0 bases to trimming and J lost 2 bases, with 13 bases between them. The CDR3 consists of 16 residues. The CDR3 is CASSLAGPNIQETQYF. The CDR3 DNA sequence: TGTGCCAGCAGCTTAGCGGGGCCGAACATTCAAGAGACCCAGTACTTC.

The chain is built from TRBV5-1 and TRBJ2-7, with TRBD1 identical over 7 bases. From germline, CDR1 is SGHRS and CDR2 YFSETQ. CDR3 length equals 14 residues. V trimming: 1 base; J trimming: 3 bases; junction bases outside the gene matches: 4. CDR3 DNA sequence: TGCGCCAGCAGCTTGAGGGGACAGTACTACGAGCAGTACTTC. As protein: CASSLRGQYYEQYF.

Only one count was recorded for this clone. The CDR3 sequence is CASRKGSETQYF. CDR3 nucleotides: TGTGCCAGCAGGAAGGGGTCAGAGACCCAGTACTTC. The V gene is TRBV2, the J gene TRBJ2-5; tentatively, D is TRBD1 (5 bases). Germline lookup yields CDR1 SNHLY and CDR2 FYNNEI. The V end was cut by 6 bases, the J end by 4 bases, with 9 bases between. The CDR3 totals 12 residues.

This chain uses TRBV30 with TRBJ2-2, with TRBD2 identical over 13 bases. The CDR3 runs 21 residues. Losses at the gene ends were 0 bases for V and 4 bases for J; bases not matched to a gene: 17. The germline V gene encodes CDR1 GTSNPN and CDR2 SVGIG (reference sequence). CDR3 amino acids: CAWSVIRLAGGPGRGTGELFF. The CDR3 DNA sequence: TGTGCCTGGAGTGTGATTCGACTAGCGGGAGGACCTGGTCGTGGCACCGGGGAGCTGTTTTTT.

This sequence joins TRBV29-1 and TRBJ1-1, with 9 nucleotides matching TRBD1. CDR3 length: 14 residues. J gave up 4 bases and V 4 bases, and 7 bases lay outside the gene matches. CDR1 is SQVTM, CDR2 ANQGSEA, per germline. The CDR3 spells CSVGWTGDRTEAFF. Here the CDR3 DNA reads TGCAGCGTTGGGTGGACAGGGGACCGCACTGAAGCTTTCTTT.

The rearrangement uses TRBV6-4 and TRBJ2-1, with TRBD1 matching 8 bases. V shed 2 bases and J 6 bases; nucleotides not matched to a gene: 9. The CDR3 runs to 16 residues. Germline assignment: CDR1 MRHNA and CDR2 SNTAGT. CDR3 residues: CASSDGRWDRFNEQFF. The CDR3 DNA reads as TGTGCCAGCAGTGACGGCCGGTGGGACAGGTTCAATGAGCAGTTCTTC.

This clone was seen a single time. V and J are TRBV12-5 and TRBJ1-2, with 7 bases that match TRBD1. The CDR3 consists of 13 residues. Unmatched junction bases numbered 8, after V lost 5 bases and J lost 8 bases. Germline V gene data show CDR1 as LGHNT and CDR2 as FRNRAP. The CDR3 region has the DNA TGTGCTAGTGGTCCCCGAGACAGGGTCGGCTACACCTTC. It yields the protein CASGPRDRVGYTF.

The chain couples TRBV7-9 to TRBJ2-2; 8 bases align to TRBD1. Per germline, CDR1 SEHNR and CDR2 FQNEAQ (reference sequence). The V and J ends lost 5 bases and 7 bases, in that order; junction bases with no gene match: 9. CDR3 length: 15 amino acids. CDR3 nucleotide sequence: TGTGCCAGCAGCCGAGGACAGGGCGGTGACGGGGAGCTGTTTTTT. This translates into CASSRGQGGDGELFF.

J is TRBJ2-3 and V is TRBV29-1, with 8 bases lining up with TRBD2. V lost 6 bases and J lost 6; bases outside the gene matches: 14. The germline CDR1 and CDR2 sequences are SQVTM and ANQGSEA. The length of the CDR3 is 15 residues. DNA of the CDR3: TGCAGCGTGTCTCGTGCGGGAGGAGTTCTGGATACGCAGTATTTT. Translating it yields CSVSRAGGVLDTQYF.